This T cell receptor beta chain comes out of a study of blood T cell repertoires in COVID-19. Study overall: PBMCs, B-cell-depleted T cells, or T cells provided the cDNA or gDNA that made up the material.

The authors' processing: The assay estimated nucleated cells by amplifying reference gene primers. The data were produced by immunoSEQ multiplex PCR, yet TCRdb's version contains in-frame clones alone and is incomplete. The DNA was the basis for D and trimming; V, J and clone size are from that table. This sample has approximately 290,000 clones; about 85% occur once, and the top ten carry approximately 0.94%. Germline CDR1 is SGHAT and CDR2 is FQNNGV. The V and J ends lost 2 bases and 5 bases respectively, with 20 bases between them. This CDR3 comprises 17 residues. Followed longitudinally, the Seattle patients had been enrolled during active infection.

The TCR comes from a human donor with COVID-19, enrolled during active disease. The donor label of this sample is uncertain. Sample: peripheral blood. The rearrangement uses TRBV11-2 and TRBJ2-3; D possibly corresponds to TRBD1 (5 bases). As DNA, the CDR3 is TGTGCCAGCAGCTTAATCGGGCCACGGAGCCAGGGAGATACGCAGTATTTT. Translating gives CASSLIGPRSQGDTQYF.